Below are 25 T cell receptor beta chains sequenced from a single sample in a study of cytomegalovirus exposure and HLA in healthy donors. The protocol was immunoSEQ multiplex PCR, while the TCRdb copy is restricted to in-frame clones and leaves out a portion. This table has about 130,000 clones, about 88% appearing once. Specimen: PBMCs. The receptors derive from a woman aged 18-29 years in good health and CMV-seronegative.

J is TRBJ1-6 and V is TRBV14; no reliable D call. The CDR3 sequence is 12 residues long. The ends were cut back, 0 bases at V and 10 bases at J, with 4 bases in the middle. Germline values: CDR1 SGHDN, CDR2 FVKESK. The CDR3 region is CASSQDGSPLHF. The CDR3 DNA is TGTGCCAGCAGCCAAGACGGGTCACCCCTCCACTTT.

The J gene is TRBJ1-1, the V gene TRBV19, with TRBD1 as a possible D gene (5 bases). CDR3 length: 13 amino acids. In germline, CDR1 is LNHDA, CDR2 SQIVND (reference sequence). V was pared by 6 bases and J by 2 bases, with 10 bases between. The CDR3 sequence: CASSPTENTEAFF. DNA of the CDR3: TGTGCCAGTAGCCCGACAGAAAACACTGAAGCTTTCTTT.

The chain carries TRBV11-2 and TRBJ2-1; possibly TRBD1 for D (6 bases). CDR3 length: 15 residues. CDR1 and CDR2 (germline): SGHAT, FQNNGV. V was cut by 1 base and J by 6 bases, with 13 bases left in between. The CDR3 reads CASSLVQGTANEQFF. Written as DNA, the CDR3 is TGTGCCAGCAGCTTAGTACAGGGTACGGCCAATGAGCAGTTCTTC. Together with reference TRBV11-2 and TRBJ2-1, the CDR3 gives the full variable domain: EAGVAQSPRYKIIEKRQSVAFWCNPISGHATLYWYQQILGQGPKLLIQFQNNGVVDDSQLPKDRFSAERLKGVDSTLKIQPAKLEDSAVYLCASSLVQGTANEQFFGPGTRLTVL.

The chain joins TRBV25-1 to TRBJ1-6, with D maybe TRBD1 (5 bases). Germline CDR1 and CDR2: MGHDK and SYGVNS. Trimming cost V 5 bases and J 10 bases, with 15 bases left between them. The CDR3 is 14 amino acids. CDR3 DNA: TGTGCCAGCAGTACAACGGACAAGGACTCACCCCTCCACTTT. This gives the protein CASSTTDKDSPLHF.

CDR3 sequence (DNA): TGTGCCCCTCCAGTGAGGGTTTCATACAATGAGCAGTTCTTC. Translating gives CAPPVRVSYNEQFF. The rearrangement uses TRBV21-1 and TRBJ2-1; TRBD2, the table's D call, was not compared with the DNA. TRBV21-1 is tagged as a pseudogene. This CDR3 has 14 amino acids.

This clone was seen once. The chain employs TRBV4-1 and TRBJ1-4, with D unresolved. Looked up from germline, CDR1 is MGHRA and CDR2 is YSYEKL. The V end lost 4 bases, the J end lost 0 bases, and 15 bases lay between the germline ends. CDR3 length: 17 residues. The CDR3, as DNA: TGCGCCAGCAGCCGCCGGGAGGGAGCGGCAACTAATGAAAAACTGTTTTTT. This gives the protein CASSRREGAATNEKLFF.

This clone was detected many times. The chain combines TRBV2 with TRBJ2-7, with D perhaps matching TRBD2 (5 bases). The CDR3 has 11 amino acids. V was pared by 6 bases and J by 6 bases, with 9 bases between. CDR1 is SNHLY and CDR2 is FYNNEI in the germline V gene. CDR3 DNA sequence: TGTGCCAGCAGGCAGGAGGTCGAGCAGTACTTC. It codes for CASRQEVEQYF.

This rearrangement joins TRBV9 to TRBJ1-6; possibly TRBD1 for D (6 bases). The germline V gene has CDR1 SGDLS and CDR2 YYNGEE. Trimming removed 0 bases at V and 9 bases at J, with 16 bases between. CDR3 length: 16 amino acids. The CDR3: CASSVASYRVGSPLHF. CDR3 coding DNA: TGTGCCAGCAGCGTAGCTTCGTACAGGGTCGGTTCACCCCTCCACTTT.

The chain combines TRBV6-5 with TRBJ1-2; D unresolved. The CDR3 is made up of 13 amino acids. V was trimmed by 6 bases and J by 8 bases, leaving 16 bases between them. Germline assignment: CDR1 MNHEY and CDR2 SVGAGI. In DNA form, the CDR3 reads TGTGCCAGCAGCCGACATAACGAAAAGGGCTACACCTTC. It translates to CASSRHNEKGYTF.

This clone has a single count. CDR3 protein: CASSPPWTGGPNEQYF. The CDR3 DNA reads as TGTGCCAGCAGCCCCCCCTGGACAGGGGGCCCCAACGAGCAGTACTTC. The gene calls are TRBV7-8 and TRBJ2-7; 11 bases match TRBD1. This CDR3 has 16 residues. Per germline, CDR1 SGHVS and CDR2 FQNEAQ. V was clipped by 5 bases and J by 5 bases; unmatched bases: 11.

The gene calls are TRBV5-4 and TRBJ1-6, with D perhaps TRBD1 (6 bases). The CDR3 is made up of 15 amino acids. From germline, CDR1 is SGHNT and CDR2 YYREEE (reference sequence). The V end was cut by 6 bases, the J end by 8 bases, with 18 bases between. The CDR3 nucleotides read TGTGCCAGCACCCGGAAAGGGACACCTTATTCACCCCTCCACTTT. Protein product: CASTRKGTPYSPLHF.

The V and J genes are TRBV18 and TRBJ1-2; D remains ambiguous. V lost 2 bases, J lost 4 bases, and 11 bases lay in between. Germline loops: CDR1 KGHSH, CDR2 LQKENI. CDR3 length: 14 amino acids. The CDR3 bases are TGTGCCAGCTCACCAGCGGGCGGGCCCTATGGCTACACCTTC. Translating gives CASSPAGGPYGYTF.

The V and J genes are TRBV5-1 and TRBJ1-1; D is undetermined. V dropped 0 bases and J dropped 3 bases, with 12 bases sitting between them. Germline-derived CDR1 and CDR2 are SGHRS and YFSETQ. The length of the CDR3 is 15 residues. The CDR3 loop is CASSLDGPRDTEAFF. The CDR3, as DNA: TGCGCCAGCAGCTTGGATGGTCCGCGGGACACTGAAGCTTTCTTT.

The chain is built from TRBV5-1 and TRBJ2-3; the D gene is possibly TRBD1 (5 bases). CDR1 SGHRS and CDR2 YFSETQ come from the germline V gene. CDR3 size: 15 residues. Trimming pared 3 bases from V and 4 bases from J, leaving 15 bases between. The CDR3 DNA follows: TGCGCCAGCAGCTCTCATGCAGGGTATCCAGATACGCAGTATTTT. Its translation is CASSSHAGYPDTQYF.

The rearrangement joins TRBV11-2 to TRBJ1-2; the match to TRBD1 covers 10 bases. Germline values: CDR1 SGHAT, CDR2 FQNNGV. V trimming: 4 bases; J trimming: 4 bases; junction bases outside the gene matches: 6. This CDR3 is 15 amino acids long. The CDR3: CASSSGTGDFYGYTF. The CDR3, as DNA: TGTGCCAGCAGCTCCGGGACAGGGGACTTCTATGGCTACACCTTC.

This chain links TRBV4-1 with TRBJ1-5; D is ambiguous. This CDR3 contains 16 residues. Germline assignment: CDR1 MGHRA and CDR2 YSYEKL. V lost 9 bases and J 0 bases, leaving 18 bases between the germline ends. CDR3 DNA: TGCGCCAGTTCATTGGACTGGACGGGTAGCAATCAGCCCCAGCATTTT. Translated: CASSLDWTGSNQPQHF.

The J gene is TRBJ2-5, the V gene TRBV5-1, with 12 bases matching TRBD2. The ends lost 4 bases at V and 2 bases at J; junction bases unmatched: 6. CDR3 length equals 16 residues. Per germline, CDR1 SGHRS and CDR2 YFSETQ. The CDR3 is CASSATSGGVQETQYF. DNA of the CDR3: TGCGCCAGCAGCGCGACTAGCGGGGGTGTACAAGAGACCCAGTACTTC.

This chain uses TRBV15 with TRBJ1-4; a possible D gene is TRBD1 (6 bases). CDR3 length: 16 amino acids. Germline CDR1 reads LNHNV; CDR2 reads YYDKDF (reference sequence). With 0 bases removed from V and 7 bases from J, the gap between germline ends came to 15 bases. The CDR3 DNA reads TGTGCCACCAGCAGAGATCCTTTTGGGGGCTCTGAAAAACTGTTTTTT. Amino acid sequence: CATSRDPFGGSEKLFF.

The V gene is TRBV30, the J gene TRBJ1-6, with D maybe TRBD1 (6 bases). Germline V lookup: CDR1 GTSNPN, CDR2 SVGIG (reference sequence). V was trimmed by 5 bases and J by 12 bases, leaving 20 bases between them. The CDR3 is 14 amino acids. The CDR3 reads CAWAHWGGSGPLHF. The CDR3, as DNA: TGTGCCTGGGCTCACTGGGGGGGCTCAGGACCCCTCCACTTT.

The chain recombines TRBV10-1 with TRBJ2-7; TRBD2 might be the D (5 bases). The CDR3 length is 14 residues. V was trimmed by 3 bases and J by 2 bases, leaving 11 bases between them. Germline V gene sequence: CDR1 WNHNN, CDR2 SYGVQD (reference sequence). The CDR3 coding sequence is TGCGCCAGCAGTGACGGGAATAGCCCCTACGAGCAGTACTTC. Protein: CASSDGNSPYEQYF.

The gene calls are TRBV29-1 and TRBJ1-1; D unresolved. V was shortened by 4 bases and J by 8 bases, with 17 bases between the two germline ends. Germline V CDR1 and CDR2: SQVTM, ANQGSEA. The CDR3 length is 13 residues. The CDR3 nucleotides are TGCAGCGTTGGGGTGACGGCCGGAGGGGAAGCTTTCTTT. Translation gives CSVGVTAGGEAFF.

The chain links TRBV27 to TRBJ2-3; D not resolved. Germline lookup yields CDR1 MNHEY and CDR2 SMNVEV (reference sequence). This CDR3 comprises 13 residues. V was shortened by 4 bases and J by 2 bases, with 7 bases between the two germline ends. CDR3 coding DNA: TGTGCCAGCAGTTCCACAAACACAGATACGCAGTATTTT. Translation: CASSSTNTDTQYF.

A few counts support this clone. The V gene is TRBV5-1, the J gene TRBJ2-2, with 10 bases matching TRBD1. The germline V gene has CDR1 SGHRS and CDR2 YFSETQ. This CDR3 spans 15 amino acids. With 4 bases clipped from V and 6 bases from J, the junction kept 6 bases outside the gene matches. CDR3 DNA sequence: TGCGCCAGCAGCCGGGACAGGGGATTGGCCGGGGAGCTGTTTTTT. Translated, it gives CASSRDRGLAGELFF.

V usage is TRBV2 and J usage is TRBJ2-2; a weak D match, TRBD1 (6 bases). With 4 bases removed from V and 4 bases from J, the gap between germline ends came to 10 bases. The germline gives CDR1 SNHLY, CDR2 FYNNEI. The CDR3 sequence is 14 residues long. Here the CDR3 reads CASSGQVSTGELFF. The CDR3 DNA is TGTGCCAGCAGTGGACAGGTTAGCACCGGGGAGCTGTTTTTT. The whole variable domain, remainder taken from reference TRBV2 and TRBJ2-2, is EPEVTQTPSHQVTQMGQEVILRCVPISNHLYFYWYRQILGQKVEFLVSFYNNEISEKSEIFDDQFSVERPDGSNFTLKIRSTKLEDSAMYFCASSGQVSTGELFFGEGSRLTVL.

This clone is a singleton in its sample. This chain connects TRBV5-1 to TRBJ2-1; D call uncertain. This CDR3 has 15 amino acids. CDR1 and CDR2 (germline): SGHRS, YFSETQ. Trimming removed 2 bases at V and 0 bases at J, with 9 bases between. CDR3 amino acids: CASSLATSSYNEQFF. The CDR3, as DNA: TGCGCCAGCAGCTTAGCCACGAGCTCCTACAATGAGCAGTTCTTC.